This T cell receptor beta chain was documented in a study of cytomegalovirus exposure and HLA in healthy donors. Broader study findings: A later analysis linked a missense variant in DCLRE1C to the trimming of TCR beta V and J genes.

PCR used 60 Vbeta primers and 13 Jbeta primers. Generated by immunoSEQ multiplex PCR, the TCRdb table keeps only in-frame clones and is missing some. Of some 250,000 clones in the sample, around 76% were seen once. Deletions cut 5 bases from V and 6 bases from J, with 20 bases between. Germline V gene data show CDR1 as SGHTA and CDR2 as FQGNSA. The CDR3 runs 15 residues. This clone was found once. The antigen remains undetermined. This TCR was sampled from a woman between 40 and 55 years old in good health and CMV-seropositive. Sequencing used PBMCs. This sequence joins TRBV7-2 and TRBJ2-7; D is possibly TRBD1 (6 bases). CDR3 nucleotide sequence: TGTGCCAGCAGCGTCCAATCAGGGGTTTATAGCGAGCAGTACTTC. Amino acids: CASSVQSGVYSEQYF.